This TCR beta chain came from a study of post-analysis software for immune sequencing data. About the study: Disease courses included relapsing-remitting, secondary progressive and progressive-relapsing multiple sclerosis. Overall study results and limits: Under the F measure, samples that were prepared in one batch clustered strongly together. Controls had lower frequencies than patients of 4 or 5 TRBV segments, which included TRBV5-6, TRBV5-1 and TRBV20-1.

Worth noting for this clonotype: Its antigen remains unknown.

The TCR beta cDNA libraries carried unique molecular identifiers. From 1 to 10 million T cells, 450,000 to 550,000 cDNA molecules were obtained. TCRdb re-derived calls from the PCR reads in MiXCR, one entry per CDR3 protein. This sample has under 900,000 distinct CDR3 sequences, with approximately 57% found just once. Germline V CDR1 and CDR2: MNHEY, SVGAGI. CDR3 length: 12 amino acids. Trimming cost V 5 bases and J 4 bases, with 6 bases left between them. Sample: blood. The rearrangement links TRBV6-5 to TRBJ2-1; D gene unclear. The TCR was taken from a girl aged 5 to 17 with multiple sclerosis. CDR3 coding DNA: TGTGCCAGCAGTCATGCGTACAATGAGCAGTTCTTC. It specifies CASSHAYNEQFF.